These 24 T cell receptor beta chains were sequenced from one sample in a study of T-cell memory formation after mild COVID-19. TCRdb called the 5' RACE reads again in MiXCR, with one record for every CDR3 protein. The sample has over 450,000 distinct CDR3 sequences, over 20% seen once; the top ten hold under 15%. Sequencing used PBMCs or a T cell subset sorted from them (not recorded which). The origin of the receptors is an adult woman who had mild COVID-19 (a few samples of this study predate the infection). Cell type and time point are not known.

This chain links TRBV20-1 with TRBJ2-1; D gene unclear. Trimming stripped 0 bases from V and 2 bases from J, with 2 bases between. The CDR3 consists of 12 residues. The germline gives CDR1 DFQATT, CDR2 SNEGSKA (reference sequence). DNA for the CDR3: TGCAGTGCTAGAGATCCCTACAATGAGCAGTTCTTC. Translating it yields CSARDPYNEQFF.

This clonotype has ten or more counts. The chain employs TRBV27 and TRBJ2-2; 11 bases agree with TRBD2. Losses at the gene ends were 2 bases for V and 8 bases for J; bases not matched to a gene: 10. Germline-derived CDR1 and CDR2 are MNHEY and SMNVEV (reference sequence). The CDR3 totals 17 residues. The CDR3 spells CASSLTSGSLNVGELFF. CDR3 coding DNA: TGTGCCAGCAGTTTAACTAGCGGGAGCCTAAATGTTGGGGAGCTGTTTTTT.

V is TRBV7-2 and J is TRBJ2-7; 8 positions agree with TRBD2. Germline CDR1 reads SGHTA; CDR2 reads FQGNSA. The V and J ends lost 2 bases and 4 bases, in that order; junction bases with no gene match: 7. The CDR3 totals 15 residues. Here the CDR3 reads CASSLSGGITYEQYF. CDR3 DNA sequence: TGTGCCAGCAGCTTATCGGGGGGGATTACTTACGAGCAGTACTTC.

This clonotype occurred many times. Compared with germline, one end of the junction differs, possibly owing to a read error. This chain joins TRBV5-1 and TRBJ2-7; 7 nucleotides agree with TRBD2. This CDR3 comprises 14 residues. In germline, CDR1 is SGHRS, CDR2 YFSETQ. CDR3 nucleotides: TGTGCCAGCAGCTTAGGCGGGAGCTCCTACGAGCAGTACTTC. Translation gives CASSLGGSSYEQYF. The full variable domain, completed using reference TRBV5-1 and TRBJ2-7, is KAGVTQTPRYLIKTRGQQVTLSCSPISGHRSVSWYQQTPGQGLQFLFEYFSETQRNKGNFPGRFSGRQFSNSRSEMNVSTLELGDSALYLCASSLGGSSYEQYFGPGTRLTVT.

The chain recombines TRBV11-3 with TRBJ2-5; D possibly uses TRBD1 or TRBD2 (5 bases each). Germline lookup yields CDR1 SGHNT and CDR2 YENEEA. V was pared by 4 bases and J by 2 bases, with 14 bases between. CDR3 length equals 15 residues. The chain's CDR3 is CASSSGTLPQETQYF. The CDR3 coding sequence is TGTGCCAGCAGCTCCGGGACGTTACCTCAAGAGACCCAGTACTTC.

This clonotype has just a few counts. A clone one base away is much larger, so this may be a read error. The V call is TRBV7-6, the J call TRBJ2-7; no clear D. In germline, CDR1 is SGHVS, CDR2 FNYEAQ. This CDR3 has 12 residues. Trimming shortened V by 1 base and J by 2 bases, and 3 bases separated the two germline ends. The CDR3 region is CASSLEPYEQYF. In DNA form, the CDR3 reads TGTGCCAGCAGCTTAGAACCCTACGAGCAGTACTTC.

V and J are TRBV12-3 or TRBV12-4 and TRBJ2-3; a weak D match, TRBD1 (5 bases). The length of the CDR3 is 16 residues. V lost 7 bases to trimming and J lost 5 bases, with 22 bases between them. This CDR3 is CASTPVGGHSRDTQYF. CDR3 nucleotides: TGTGCCAGCACCCCGGTCGGTGGACACTCAAGAGATACGCAGTATTTT.

V gene TRBV5-4 combines with J gene TRBJ2-5; 9 bases match TRBD1. This CDR3 has 14 residues. V trimming: 3 bases; J trimming: 2 bases; junction bases outside the gene matches: 2. Germline assignment: CDR1 SGHNT and CDR2 YYREEE (reference sequence). In nucleotides, the CDR3 is TGTGCCAGCAGCTCACAGGGGGCGCAAGAGACCCAGTACTTC. As protein: CASSSQGAQETQYF.

This chain links TRBV9 with TRBJ1-3, with 7 bases matching TRBD1. The germline V gene has CDR1 SGDLS and CDR2 YYNGEE. This CDR3 comprises 18 residues. The trim removed 4 bases at V and 1 base at J, leaving 14 bases unmatched. The CDR3 loop reads CASSSRDPRDSSGNTIYF. CDR3 DNA sequence: TGTGCCAGCAGCTCTAGAGACCCCCGGGACAGTTCTGGAAACACCATATATTTT.

The rearrangement uses TRBV5-4 and TRBJ2-2, with D perhaps TRBD1 or TRBD2 (7 bases each). Between the trimmed V and J ends, which lost 4 bases and 5 bases, there was a span of 15 bases. The germline CDR1 and CDR2 sequences are SGHNT and YYREEE (reference sequence). The CDR3 is 15 residues long. The CDR3 DNA sequence: TGTGCCAGCAGCGAGAGACAGGGAGGGACCGGGGAGCTGTTTTTT. This gives the protein CASSERQGGTGELFF.

This chain connects TRBV9 to TRBJ2-5; the D gene is possibly TRBD1 (6 bases). V shed 3 bases and J shed 0 bases, with 15 bases lying between them. This CDR3 region has 16 residues. Per the germline V gene, CDR1 is SGDLS and CDR2 is YYNGEE. The CDR3 protein is CASSGDISSYQETQYF. CDR3 DNA sequence: TGTGCCAGCAGCGGGGACATAAGCTCGTACCAAGAGACCCAGTACTTC.

Only a few counts were recorded for this clonotype. This chain joins TRBV7-2 and TRBJ2-3; 8 bases align to TRBD1. Trimming removed 1 base from V and 1 base from J; junction bases left unmatched: 7. The CDR3 sequence is 17 residues long. The germline gives CDR1 SGHTA, CDR2 FQGNSA. CDR3 in amino acids: CASSLGAGGWRTDTQYF. The CDR3 region has the DNA TGTGCCAGCAGCTTAGGGGCAGGGGGCTGGCGCACAGATACGCAGTATTTT.

This chain joins TRBV29-1 and TRBJ2-2; 15 bases are shared with TRBD2. With V trimmed by 6 bases and J by 5 bases, 1 base remained unmatched. The CDR3 covers 14 residues. Germline assignment: CDR1 SQVTM and CDR2 ANQGSEA. The CDR3 here is CSVGLAGGTGELFF. In nucleotides, the CDR3 is TGCAGCGTGGGACTAGCGGGAGGTACCGGGGAGCTGTTTTTT.

V usage is TRBV14 and J usage is TRBJ2-1, with D hard to call. CDR1 SGHDN and CDR2 FVKESK come from the germline V gene. V lost 1 base, J lost 16 bases, and 11 bases lay in between. The CDR3 extends over 11 amino acids. CDR3 residues: CASSQGRKLFF. The DNA of the CDR3 is TGTGCCAGCAGCCAAGGACGGAAACTTTTCTTC.

The chain is built from TRBV4-3 and TRBJ2-5; 9 nucleotides agree with TRBD2. V was pared by 0 bases and J by 9 bases, with 14 bases of the junction left unmatched. Per the germline V gene, CDR1 is LGHNA and CDR2 is YSLEER. This CDR3 is built from 17 residues. The CDR3 reads CASSQDHWASGKRPQYF. The CDR3 bases are TGCGCCAGCAGCCAAGATCATTGGGCTAGCGGGAAGAGGCCCCAGTACTTC.

In its sample, this clonotype was seen a few times. V and J are TRBV12-3 or TRBV12-4 and TRBJ1-4; 7 bases agree with TRBD1. This CDR3 has 14 amino acids. The V segment lost 6 bases and the J segment 9 bases; nucleotides outside the gene matches: 10. The CDR3 DNA reads as TGTGCCAGCAGCCTCGGGACAGAGAATAAAAAACTGTTTTTT. Protein: CASSLGTENKKLFF.

The genes are TRBV4-1 and TRBJ2-7; D assignment may be TRBD1 or TRBD2 (5 bases each). Trimming took 4 bases from V and 6 from J, leaving 19 bases between them. Germline CDR1 is MGHRA and CDR2 is YSYEKL. The CDR3 is 15 residues long. The CDR3 here is CASSPAGTVEIEQYF. In nucleotides, the CDR3 is TGCGCCAGCAGCCCGGCCGGGACGGTAGAAATCGAGCAGTACTTC.

J is TRBJ1-2 and V is TRBV4-1; no clear D. With 1 base removed from V and 8 bases from J, the gap between germline ends came to 20 bases. The germline CDR1 and CDR2 sequences are MGHRA and YSYEKL. This CDR3 spans 16 amino acids. CDR3 nucleotide sequence: TGCGCCAGCAGCCAAGTAATGAGGCAGGCTAACGGGGGCTACACCTTC. It is translated as CASSQVMRQANGGYTF.

The genes are TRBV6-5 and TRBJ1-4; D is uncertain. V was clipped by 9 bases and J by 8 bases, with 10 bases between them. Germline V gene data show CDR1 as MNHEY and CDR2 as SVGAGI. This CDR3 contains 11 residues. CDR3 nucleotides: TGTGCCAGATTCTACGGAGAAAAACTGTTTTTT. This translates into CARFYGEKLFF.

This clonotype has a handful of counts. V and J are TRBV30 and TRBJ2-3, with D uncertain. This CDR3 region has 12 residues. The V gene's germline CDR1 is GTSNPN and CDR2 SVGIG (reference sequence). Trimming removed 1 base from V and 1 base from J, with 3 bases in between. The DNA of the CDR3 is TGTGCCTGGAGTGCAGGCACAGATACGCAGTATTTT. It yields the protein CAWSAGTDTQYF.

This clonotype showed up just a few times. The V and J genes are TRBV7-9 and TRBJ2-5; D uncertain. Per the germline V gene, CDR1 is SEHNR and CDR2 is FQNEAQ (reference sequence). Trimming shortened V by 4 bases and J by 2 bases, and 14 bases separated the two germline ends. CDR3 size: 15 residues. The CDR3 nucleotides are TGTGCCAGCAGCTCCTTCGCGACCGAACAAGAGACCCAGTACTTC. The encoded protein is CASSSFATEQETQYF.

This clonotype was recorded a few times. CDR3: CASSPPSGGRTDTQYF. The CDR3 nucleotides are TGTGCCAGCTCACCGCCTAGCGGGGGAAGAACAGATACGCAGTATTTT. The chain employs TRBV18 and TRBJ2-3, with 10 positions matching TRBD2. There are 16 residues in the CDR3. CDR1 KGHSH and CDR2 LQKENI come from the germline V gene. J lost 3 bases, V lost 3 bases, and 6 bases had no gene match.

This clonotype has just a few counts. J is TRBJ2-3 and V is TRBV6-5; 14 bases are a match to TRBD2. Germline loops: CDR1 MNHEY, CDR2 SVGAGI. V was pared by 5 bases and J by 0 bases, with 4 bases of the junction left unmatched. The CDR3 consists of 17 residues. The DNA of the CDR3 is TGTGCCAGCAGTGCGGGACTAGCGGGGGCCAGCACAGATACGCAGTATTTT. Its protein is CASSAGLAGASTDTQYF.

This sequence joins TRBV5-6 and TRBJ2-1, with 7 bases identical to TRBD2. The CDR3 runs to 15 residues. Germline lookup yields CDR1 SGHDT and CDR2 YYEEEE. V gave up 1 base and J gave up 5 bases; unmatched junction bases: 6. DNA for the CDR3: TGTGCCAGCAGCTTGCTGGCGGGAGAGCACAATGAGCAGTTCTTC. It translates to CASSLLAGEHNEQFF. Filled out from reference TRBV5-6 and TRBJ2-1, the complete variable domain reads DAGVTQSPTHLIKTRGQQVTLRCSPKSGHDTVSWYQQALGQGPQFIFQYYEEEERQRGNFPDRFSGHQFPNYSSELNVNALLLGDSALYLCASSLLAGEHNEQFFGPGTRLTVL.